These T cell receptor beta chains were read from a single sample in a study of cytomegalovirus exposure and HLA in healthy donors. The data were produced by immunoSEQ multiplex PCR, yet TCRdb's version contains in-frame clones alone and is incomplete. The sample includes about 130,000 clones, less than 85% of them seen just once. Sequencing input: PBMCs. These receptors were obtained from a young man in good health and CMV-seronegative. Each CDR3 is given with its conserved first and last residue.

j_call v_call cdr3_length cdr3_aa
TRBJ2-7 TRBV5-6 13 CASNRDTPYEQYF
TRBJ1-1 TRBV5-1 15 CASSLDGQGDTEAFF
TRBJ2-3 TRBV9 18 CASSVEGGLAGVTDTQYF
TRBJ2-7 TRBV2 17 CASSERRASTISYEQYF
TRBJ2-7 TRBV27 16 CASSLRVSPDDLPQYF
TRBJ2-2 TRBV19 15 CASRYLAGVTGELFF
TRBJ2-1 TRBV6-5 16 CASSYRPSGIYNEQFF
TRBJ2-1 TRBV10-2 15 CASREGQGGYNEQFF
TRBJ2-5 TRBV6-6 14 CASSYSGGTETQYF
TRBJ2-3 TRBV12-5 19 CASGLVIAGAGVATDTQYF
TRBJ2-2 TRBV4-1 17 CASSQDPSGPNTGELFF
TRBJ2-7 TRBV7-9 15 CASSFRQGIEYEQYF
TRBJ1-2 TRBV10-3 14 CAISEPGQPYGYTF
TRBJ1-1 TRBV29-1 12 CSASTGKTEAFF
TRBJ1-1 TRBV27 14 CASSLAGGGTEAFF
TRBJ2-5 TRBV18 15 CASSRGTGIQETQYF
TRBJ2-7 TRBV19 16 CASSTGLAGTIYEQYF
TRBJ2-7 TRBV27 15 CASSFFLGGTYEQYF
TRBJ2-3 TRBV7-9 16 CASSLLRDLITDTQYF
TRBJ2-1 TRBV7-9 15 CASSPRTLPYNEQFF
TRBJ2-2 TRBV11-2 16 CASSLEREVIPGELFF
TRBJ1-1 TRBV7-9 12 CSSSQQVHEAFF
TRBJ2-7 TRBV28 17 CASSFSTGRGRTYEQYF
TRBJ1-2 TRBV15 16 CATSRDRRGPAGGYTF
TRBJ2-7 TRBV28 16 CASSLTLLQGAGEQYF
TRBJ2-7 TRBV28 18 CASSRLRLSGPPSYEQYF
TRBJ1-2 TRBV6-5 14 CASSYGGQNYGYTF
TRBJ2-1 TRBV19 16 CATRETSGGSYNEQFF
TRBJ2-3 TRBV5-4 18 CASSSGLAGISWADTQYF
. TRBV9 13 CASSVVSGYEQYF
TRBJ1-3 TRBV19 14 CASSRDSSGNTIYF
TRBJ1-5 TRBV4-2 18 CASSQDRYTEGSNQPQHF
TRBJ1-2 TRBV27 12 CASSPLRGGYPF
TRBJ1-5 TRBV6-4 15 CASSDRRGIDQPQHF
TRBJ1-2 TRBV6-5 15 CASSWSWSSNYGYTF
TRBJ2-7 TRBV28 14 CASSLYRGTYEQYF
TRBJ1-1 TRBV11-3 14 CASSRQGYSTEAFF
TRBJ1-1 TRBV7-9 14 CASRPEGGGTEAFF
TRBJ2-3 TRBV19 16 CASSIGGRGSTDTQYF
TRBJ2-7 TRBV4-3 16 CASSFQASGSNLEQYF
TRBJ2-2 TRBV7-8 15 CASSLRLAGVGELFF
TRBJ1-2 TRBV28 20 CASSSSALRDRKALNYGYTF
TRBJ1-1 TRBV19 13 CASMRRVDTEAFF
TRBJ1-4 TRBV5-6 12 CASSLLDEKLFF
TRBJ2-2 TRBV11-1 14 CASSTPGNTGELFF
TRBJ2-7 TRBV9 16 CASSELGDRAVDEQYF
TRBJ2-2 TRBV11-3 15 CASSDSGSVTGELFF
TRBJ2-3 TRBV5-1 15 CASSSGQGSTDTQYF
TRBJ1-5 TRBV28 20 CASSLSSSGSWGYSNQPQHF
TRBJ2-1 TRBV19 15 CASSIFASGNNEQFF
TRBJ2-7 TRBV27 15 CASSFFGGGGYEQYF
TRBJ2-2 TRBV11-2 15 CASSRIQGNTGELFF
TRBJ2-7 TRBV5-4 14 CASSLAGTGDEQYF
TRBJ2-7 TRBV27 14 CASSIRLAPYEQYF
TRBJ2-3 TRBV7-9 14 CSSPLALSTDTQYF
TRBJ2-7 TRBV4-1 16 CASSRGLAGGPYEQYF
TRBJ2-1 TRBV5-1 13 CASSFNSYNEQFF
TRBJ2-1 TRBV28 15 CASSLRREFRNEQFF
TRBJ2-7 TRBV10-2 13 CASRGQGRVEQYF